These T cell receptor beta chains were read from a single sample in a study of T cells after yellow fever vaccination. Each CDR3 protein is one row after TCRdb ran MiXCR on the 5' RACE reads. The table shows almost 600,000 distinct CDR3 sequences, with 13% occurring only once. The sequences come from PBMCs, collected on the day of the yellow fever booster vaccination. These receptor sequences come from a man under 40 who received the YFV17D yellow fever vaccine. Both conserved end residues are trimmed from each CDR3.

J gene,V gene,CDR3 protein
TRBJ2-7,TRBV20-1,SARGSGLAGGPTSSRHEQY
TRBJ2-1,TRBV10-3,AIRPSLQSSYNEQF
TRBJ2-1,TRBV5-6,ASSGSYFPGNEQF
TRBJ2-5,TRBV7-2,ASSGSGRAFETQY
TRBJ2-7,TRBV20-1,SARASPGTSGSLDHYEQY
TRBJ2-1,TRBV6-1,ASTRLGTSGYHEQF
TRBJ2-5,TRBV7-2,ASSLTETQY
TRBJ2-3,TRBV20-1,SASPPLSTDTQY
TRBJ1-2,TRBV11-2,ASSLDTHPNYGYT
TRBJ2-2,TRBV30,AWSAVGGGELF
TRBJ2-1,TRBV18,ASSPGNVYNEQF
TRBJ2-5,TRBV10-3,AISETLGETQY
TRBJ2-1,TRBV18,ASSPIASGSQSASKEQF
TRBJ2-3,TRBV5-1,ASSSLAGDTQY
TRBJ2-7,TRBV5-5,ASSLDPSGVYEQY
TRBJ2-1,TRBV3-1,ASSQAGPLRF
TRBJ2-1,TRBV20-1,SARGAREFYNEQF
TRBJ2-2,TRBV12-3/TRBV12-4,ASSPITGELF
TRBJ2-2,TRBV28,ASSLTSNTGELF
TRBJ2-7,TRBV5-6,ASSRLAGAPS